This passage covers 31 T cell receptor beta chains from one sample sequenced in a study of OX40 agonist ivuxolimab in advanced cancers. Profiled with immunoSEQ multiplex PCR; TCRdb holds only in-frame clones, not every one. The sample holds about 80,000 clones; about 93% are singletons and the top ten take 11%. The specimen was CD4+ or CD8+ T cells sorted from blood, collected in a trial of the OX40 agonist ivuxolimab. Source of these receptors: an adult with an advanced solid tumor such as melanoma, head and neck, liver or kidney cancer.

In this sample, this clone turned up a few times. This chain joins TRBV7-6 and TRBJ2-7, with 9 bases aligning to TRBD1. The CDR3 consists of 14 residues. Germline-derived CDR1 and CDR2 are SGHVS and FNYEAQ. The ends lost 5 bases at V and 2 bases at J; junction bases unmatched: 4. DNA for the CDR3: TGTGCCAGCAGCCATCGACAGGGGGCCTACGAGCAGTACTTC. Translation gives CASSHRQGAYEQYF.

Of note for this clone: Other DNA sequences in this specimen translate into the identical CDR3. The CDR3 spells CASSVGGGQETQYF. The CDR3 nucleotides are TGTGCCAGCAGCGTAGGGGGGGGCCAAGAGACCCAGTACTTC. V gene TRBV9 combines with J gene TRBJ2-5; 7 bases fit TRBD2. Trimming at V came to 0 bases and at J to 1 base, leaving 0 bases not matched to a gene. Germline V gene data show CDR1 as SGDLS and CDR2 as YYNGEE. The CDR3 loop spans 14 amino acids.

The chain has TRBV19 and TRBJ1-5, with a tentative D call TRBD1 (6 bases). The CDR3 is made up of 16 amino acids. Trimming left V 0 bases short and J 2 bases short, with 11 bases between. Per the germline V gene, CDR1 is LNHDA and CDR2 is SQIVND (reference sequence). This chain's CDR3 is CASSIDQGLRNQPQHF. CDR3 nucleotide sequence: TGTGCCAGTAGTATAGATCAGGGGCTTCGCAATCAGCCCCAGCATTTT.

The chain uses TRBV28 and TRBJ1-1, with D unclear. Trimming took off 6 bases at V and 0 bases at J, with 11 bases between the two ends. The germline gives CDR1 MDHEN, CDR2 SYDVKM. CDR3 length: 14 amino acids. The CDR3 here is CASRPRAMNTEAFF. Written as DNA, the CDR3 is TGTGCCAGCAGGCCGCGGGCCATGAACACTGAAGCTTTCTTT.

The DNA of the CDR3 is TGTGCCAGCAGTGAAAAAGGGAGGGGGCGTAGCTATGGCTACACCTTC. This sequence encodes CASSEKGRGRSYGYTF. V and J are TRBV6-1 and TRBJ1-2; TRBD1 matches at 7 bases. V was pared by 2 bases and J by 4 bases, with 10 bases of the junction left unmatched. Looked up from germline, CDR1 is MNHNS and CDR2 is SASEGT. This CDR3 is built from 16 residues.

The chain is built from TRBV5-6 and TRBJ2-5; TRBD1 matches 12 bases. From germline, CDR1 is SGHDT and CDR2 YYEEEE. Germline trimming cut 1 base from V and 1 base from J; bases unmatched to any gene: 5. CDR3 size: 17 residues. CDR3 loop: CASSLFGTGGLQETQYF. The CDR3 bases are TGTGCCAGCAGCTTGTTCGGGACAGGGGGCCTCCAAGAGACCCAGTACTTC.

Regarding this clone: At one of its ends the junction is not consistent with the germline gene, which may arise from a read error. The V call is TRBV30, the J call TRBJ1-5, with TRBD1 matching over 7 bases. The germline gives CDR1 GTSNPN, CDR2 SVGIG (reference sequence). The CDR3 consists of 13 residues. In DNA, the CDR3 is TGTGCCTGGAGTGTACAAGGGGGCCAGCCCCGGCATTTT. As protein: CAWSVQGGQPRHF.

This sequence joins TRBV6-1 and TRBJ2-1, with 7 positions matching TRBD1. The CDR3 is 13 amino acids. Germline assignment: CDR1 MNHNS and CDR2 SASEGT. V shed 8 bases and J 9 bases; nucleotides not matched to a gene: 10. CDR3 sequence reads: CASGTGTAIEQFF. In DNA form, the CDR3 reads TGTGCCAGCGGGACCGGGACAGCGATTGAGCAGTTCTTC.

This clone was seen a single time. The rearrangement uses TRBV6-5 and TRBJ2-7; D call uncertain. The V and J ends lost 4 bases and 3 bases respectively, with 10 bases between them. The CDR3 extends over 13 amino acids. Looked up from germline, CDR1 is MNHEY and CDR2 is SVGAGI. CDR3 sequence: CASSSLLHYEQYF. Here the CDR3 DNA reads TGTGCCAGCAGTTCCCTTCTTCACTACGAGCAGTACTTC.

This chain links TRBV27 with TRBJ2-7, with 11 bases that match TRBD1. V shed 2 bases, J shed 6 bases, and the junction held 6 bases outside the gene matches. Germline CDR1 MNHEY, CDR2 SMNVEV (reference sequence). The CDR3 length is 15 residues. CDR3 protein: CASSLSGGTGGEQYF. In DNA, the CDR3 is TGTGCCAGCAGTTTAAGTGGTGGGACAGGGGGCGAGCAGTACTTC.

This clone was seen a single time. V usage is TRBV5-1 and J usage is TRBJ2-1; TRBD1 matches 7 bases. The trim removed 4 bases at V and 0 bases at J, leaving 7 bases unmatched. In germline, CDR1 is SGHRS, CDR2 YFSETQ. This CDR3 region has 16 residues. In DNA form, the CDR3 reads TGCGCCAGCAGCCGAGAGGACAGGAGCTCCTACAATGAGCAGTTCTTC. This codes for CASSREDRSSYNEQFF.

This rearrangement joins TRBV13 to TRBJ1-2; 11 bases agree with TRBD1. Germline trimming cut 5 bases from V and 5 bases from J; bases unmatched to any gene: 7. From germline, CDR1 is PRHDT and CDR2 FYEKMQ (reference sequence). The CDR3 length is 15 residues. CDR3 residues: CASSPGQGAHYGYTF. The CDR3 region has the DNA TGTGCCAGCAGCCCAGGACAGGGGGCGCATTATGGCTACACCTTC.

The V call is TRBV27, the J call TRBJ1-1; possible D gene TRBD1, 5 bases. Trimming removed 6 bases at V and 1 base at J, with 6 bases between. The CDR3 runs to 12 residues. Germline values: CDR1 MNHEY, CDR2 SMNVEV (reference sequence). DNA of the CDR3: TGTGCCAGCAGGACAGCGAACACTGAAGCTTTCTTT. Translating gives CASRTANTEAFF.

The CDR3 here is CASSWQGRGLAHEQYF. The CDR3 nucleotides are TGTGCCAGCAGCTGGCAAGGGAGAGGACTAGCTCACGAGCAGTACTTC. This sequence joins TRBV11-1 and TRBJ2-7; 8 positions agree with TRBD2. J lost 5 bases, V lost 4 bases, and 13 bases had no gene match. The CDR3 covers 16 residues. Looked up from germline, CDR1 is SGHAT and CDR2 is FQDESV (reference sequence).

The V gene is TRBV5-1, the J gene TRBJ2-7; D gene ambiguous. The CDR3 covers 13 residues. Germline CDR1 SGHRS, CDR2 YFSETQ. Trimming took off 2 bases at V and 7 bases at J, with 13 bases between the two ends. As DNA, the CDR3 is TGCGCCAGCAGCTTCGGACGGTCCTGGGAGCAGTACTTC. Protein product: CASSFGRSWEQYF.

The chain carries TRBV7-9 and TRBJ1-1; D ambiguous. Germline V CDR1 and CDR2: SEHNR, FQNEAQ (reference sequence). Trimming removed 2 bases from V and 4 bases from J, with 20 bases in between. The CDR3 spans 17 residues. The CDR3 region is CASSLPERVGVSTEAFF. The CDR3 DNA follows: TGTGCCAGCAGCTTACCGGAGAGGGTTGGTGTGAGCACTGAAGCTTTCTTT. Variable domain in full (rest from reference TRBV7-9 and TRBJ1-1): DTGVSQNPRHKITKRGQNVTFRCDPISEHNRLYWYRQTLGQGPEFLTYFQNEAQLEKSRLLSDRFSAERPKGSFSTLEIQRTEQGDSAMYLCASSLPERVGVSTEAFFGQGTRLTVV.

This chain links TRBV6-1 with TRBJ1-5; 8 bases are a match to TRBD1. The V segment lost 1 base and the J segment 5 bases; nucleotides outside the gene matches: 7. CDR3 size: 16 residues. Germline CDR1 MNHNS, CDR2 SASEGT. CDR3 in DNA: TGTGCCAGCAGTGAAGTCGTAGACAGGGGATATCAGCCCCAGCATTTT. Residues: CASSEVVDRGYQPQHF.

The V and J genes are TRBV9 and TRBJ2-1; TRBD2 matches at 12 bases. CDR1 is SGDLS, CDR2 YYNGEE, per germline. CDR3 length equals 15 residues. J was trimmed by 4 bases and V by 5 bases; bases with no gene match: 4. The CDR3 DNA is TGTGCCAGCAGGAACGGGACTAGCGGGTACAATGAGCAGTTCTTC. The encoded protein is CASRNGTSGYNEQFF.

The chain recombines TRBV7-9 with TRBJ2-5; D is undetermined. V was cut by 3 bases and J by 0 bases, with 5 bases left in between. CDR1 is SEHNR, CDR2 FQNEAQ, per germline (reference sequence). This CDR3 contains 13 residues. The DNA of the CDR3 is TGTGCCAGCAGCTTCCAGAACCAAGAGACCCAGTACTTC. This encodes CASSFQNQETQYF.

The CDR3 region has the DNA TGTGCCAGCAGCAACACAGATACGCAGTATTTT. It codes for CASSNTDTQYF. This sequence joins TRBV7-2 and TRBJ2-3; D unclear. The CDR3 is 11 amino acids. V lost 5 bases, J lost 2 bases, and 2 bases lay in between. Germline CDR1 is SGHTA and CDR2 is FQGNSA.

CDR3 nucleotides: TGTGCCAGCAGTGGACAGGGTGGGCAGCCCCAGCATTTT. The encoded protein is CASSGQGGQPQHF. The rearrangement uses TRBV2 and TRBJ1-5, with 7 bases matching TRBD1. This CDR3 is 13 amino acids long. V lost 4 bases and J lost 7; bases outside the gene matches: 4. Germline values: CDR1 SNHLY, CDR2 FYNNEI. The complete variable domain, with remaining parts taken from reference TRBV2 and TRBJ1-5, reads EPEVTQTPSHQVTQMGQEVILRCVPISNHLYFYWYRQILGQKVEFLVSFYNNEISEKSEIFDDQFSVERPDGSNFTLKIRSTKLEDSAMYFCASSGQGGQPQHFGDGTRLSIL.

The chain links TRBV27 to TRBJ1-1, with 8 bases identical to TRBD1. Germline values: CDR1 MNHEY, CDR2 SMNVEV (reference sequence). With 3 bases clipped from V and 1 base from J, the junction kept 4 bases outside the gene matches. CDR3 size: 15 residues. CDR3 sequence reads: CASSLTGTGNTEAFF. For the CDR3, the DNA is TGTGCCAGCAGTTTGACCGGGACAGGGAACACTGAAGCTTTCTTT.

The chain joins TRBV15 to TRBJ1-3, with TRBD1 matching over 9 bases. After removal of 4 bases from V and 2 bases from J, the junction contained 6 bases not matched to a gene. The CDR3 length is 16 residues. Germline values: CDR1 LNHNV, CDR2 YYDKDF (reference sequence). The DNA of the CDR3 is TGTGCCACCAGCACCGGGACAGGGAACGCTGGAAACACCATATATTTT. This codes for CATSTGTGNAGNTIYF.

This chain joins TRBV6-5 and TRBJ1-4; maybe TRBD1 (5 bases). The germline CDR1 and CDR2 sequences are MNHEY and SVGAGI. V lost 6 bases and J 4 bases, leaving 15 bases between the germline ends. This CDR3 contains 15 residues. The CDR3 is CASRFRDSHNEKLFF. CDR3 nucleotides: TGTGCCAGCAGATTCCGGGACTCCCATAATGAAAAACTGTTTTTT.

The count of this clone is one. This rearrangement joins TRBV9 to TRBJ1-2; D is unclear. V lost 3 bases to trimming and J lost 6 bases, with 3 bases between them. Germline V gives CDR1 SGDLS, CDR2 YYNGEE. This CDR3 has 10 amino acids. CDR3 region: CASSGDGYTF. The CDR3 bases are TGTGCCAGCAGCGGTGATGGCTACACCTTC.

This clone has only a few counts. V is TRBV30 and J is TRBJ1-2, with 9 bases that match TRBD1. V dropped 2 bases and J dropped 6; count of bases not matched to a gene: 7. The CDR3 contains 14 residues. Germline CDR1 is GTSNPN and CDR2 is SVGIG (reference sequence). The chain's CDR3 is CAWSSGQGSDGYTF. DNA of the CDR3: TGTGCCTGGAGTTCCGGACAGGGGAGTGATGGCTACACCTTC.

The rearrangement uses TRBV7-9 and TRBJ2-7; perhaps D is TRBD1 or TRBD2 (5 bases each). The CDR3 is made up of 14 amino acids. Germline V gene data show CDR1 as SEHNR and CDR2 as FQNEAQ (reference sequence). The V and J ends lost 5 bases and 4 bases respectively, with 15 bases between them. CDR3 in amino acids: CASSVPGRPYEQYF. CDR3 DNA: TGTGCCAGCAGCGTTCCGGGACGACCTTACGAGCAGTACTTC.

This clone came up once. The genes are TRBV4-1 and TRBJ2-7, with TRBD1 identical over 9 bases. Trimming took 4 bases from V and 1 from J; bases not matched to a gene: 5. Germline assignment: CDR1 MGHRA and CDR2 YSYEKL. There are 15 residues in the CDR3. The CDR3 DNA is TGCGCCAGCAGCCGTGGGACAGGGCAATCCTACGAGCAGTACTTC. It translates to CASSRGTGQSYEQYF.

The J gene is TRBJ2-1, the V gene TRBV7-3, with D uncertain. V was shortened by 2 bases and J by 3 bases, with 11 bases between the two germline ends. Per the germline V gene, CDR1 is SGHTA and CDR2 is FQGTGA. The CDR3 is 15 amino acids. The CDR3 here is CASSLSRDYYNEQFF. CDR3 DNA: TGTGCCAGCAGCTTATCAAGGGATTACTACAATGAGCAGTTCTTC.

The chain joins TRBV27 to TRBJ2-7; D possibly corresponds to TRBD2 (6 bases). This CDR3 has 14 residues. The V end was cut by 5 bases, the J end by 6 bases, with 17 bases between. CDR1 and CDR2 (germline): MNHEY, SMNVEV (reference sequence). The CDR3 DNA follows: TGTGCCAGCAGTCCCGGAGGGAAGATGGGCGAGCAGTACTTC. It codes for CASSPGGKMGEQYF.

This chain joins TRBV14 and TRBJ2-1; 10 bases agree with TRBD1. The CDR3 is made up of 18 amino acids. CDR1 is SGHDN, CDR2 FVKESK, per germline. V gave up 0 bases and J gave up 5 bases; unmatched junction bases: 10. CDR3 protein: CASSQDPAGTGVNNEQFF. In DNA form, the CDR3 reads TGTGCCAGCAGCCAAGATCCCGCCGGGACAGGGGTCAACAATGAGCAGTTCTTC.